This T cell receptor beta chain was sequenced in a study of CD8 T cells in Susac syndrome. Study at large: Patients with Susac syndrome who were sequenced included more than 5 with active disease and fewer than 10 in remission. Intravenous immunoglobulin alone or corticosteroids were being given to patients with Susac syndrome at blood draw, unless they were therapy-naive.

CDR1 SGHDN and CDR2 FVKESK come from the germline V gene. The length of the CDR3 is 13 residues. V was pared by 5 bases and J by 10 bases, with 15 bases between. About 0.45 to 1 ug RNA was reverse transcribed with random hexamers. Each CDR3 protein gets one entry after TCRdb re-called the immunoSEQ multiplex PCR reads with MiXCR. Among some 170,000 distinct CDR3 sequences, roughly 94% were seen once, and the ten largest hold around 0.094%. The source of this sequence is a human donor with Susac syndrome. The sequenced material came from CD4+ T cells from PBMCs. The genes are TRBV14 and TRBJ2-1, with D possibly called TRBD1 or TRBD2 (6 bases each). CDR3 nucleotides: TGTGCCAGCAGCAAAAGGGGGGCGCGGGAGCAGTTCTTC. Translation: CASSKRGAREQFF.